This TCR beta chain was captured by sequencing in a study of shared clonotypes between healthy human individuals. Worth noting for this clone: Other DNA sequences in the sample encode the same CDR3.

The method was immunoSEQ multiplex PCR; TCRdb's version includes in-frame clones alone and lacks a portion of them. This table has some 2,400,000 clones, 90% to 97% appearing once. Recent vaccinations or acute infections were absent in the healthy HIV-negative adult donors. In the CD4+ fraction, cells were divided into CD45RA+ naive and CD45RA-negative memory subsets. The germline V gene encodes CDR1 LNHDA and CDR2 SQIVND (reference sequence). The CDR3 totals 14 residues. V was shortened by 1 base and J by 5 bases, with 9 bases between the two germline ends. The genes are TRBV19 and TRBJ2-1; maybe TRBD2 (6 bases). This TCR was recovered from a man between 18 and 29 years old in good health. The sample comprised naive CD4+ T cells sorted from blood. This sample's subset: CD45RA+ positively selected. This chain's CDR3 is CASSIVAGNNEQFF. CDR3 nucleotide sequence: TGTGCCAGTAGTATAGTGGCGGGAAACAATGAGCAGTTCTTC.